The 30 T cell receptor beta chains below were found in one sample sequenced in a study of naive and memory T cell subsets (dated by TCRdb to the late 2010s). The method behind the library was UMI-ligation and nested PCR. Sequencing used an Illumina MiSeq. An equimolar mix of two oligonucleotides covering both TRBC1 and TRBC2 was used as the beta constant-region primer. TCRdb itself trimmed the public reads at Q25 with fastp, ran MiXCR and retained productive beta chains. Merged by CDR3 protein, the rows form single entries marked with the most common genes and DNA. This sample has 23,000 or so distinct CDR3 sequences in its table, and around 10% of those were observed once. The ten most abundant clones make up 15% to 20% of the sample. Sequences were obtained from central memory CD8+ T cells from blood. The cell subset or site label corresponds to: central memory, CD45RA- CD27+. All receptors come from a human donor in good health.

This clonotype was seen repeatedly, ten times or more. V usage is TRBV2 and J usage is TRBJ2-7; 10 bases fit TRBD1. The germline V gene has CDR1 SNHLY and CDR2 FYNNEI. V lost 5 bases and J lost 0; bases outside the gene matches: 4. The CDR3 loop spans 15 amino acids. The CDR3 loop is CASSWTGGSSYEQYF. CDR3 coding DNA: TGTGCCAGCAGTTGGACAGGGGGGAGCTCCTACGAGCAGTACTTC.

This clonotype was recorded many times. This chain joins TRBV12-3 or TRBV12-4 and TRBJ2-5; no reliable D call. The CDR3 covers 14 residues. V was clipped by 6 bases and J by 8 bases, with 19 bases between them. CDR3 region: CASSWDTRSETQYF. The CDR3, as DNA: TGTGCCAGCAGCTGGGATACGCGGAGCGAAACCCAGTACTTC.

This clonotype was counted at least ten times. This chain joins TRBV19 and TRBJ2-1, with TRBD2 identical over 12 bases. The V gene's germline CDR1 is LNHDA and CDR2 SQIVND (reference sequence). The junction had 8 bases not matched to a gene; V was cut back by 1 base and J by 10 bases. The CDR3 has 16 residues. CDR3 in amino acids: CASSIGPSGRAGEQFF. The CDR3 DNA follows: TGTGCCAGTAGTATAGGTCCTAGCGGGAGGGCCGGGGAGCAGTTCTTC.

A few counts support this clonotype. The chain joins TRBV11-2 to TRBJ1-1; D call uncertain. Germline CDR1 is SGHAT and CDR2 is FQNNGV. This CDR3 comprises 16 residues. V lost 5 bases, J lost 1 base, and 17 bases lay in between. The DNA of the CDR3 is TGTGCCAGCAGCCCGTACCCCAACCCGGGGAACACTGAAGCTTTCTTT. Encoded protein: CASSPYPNPGNTEAFF.

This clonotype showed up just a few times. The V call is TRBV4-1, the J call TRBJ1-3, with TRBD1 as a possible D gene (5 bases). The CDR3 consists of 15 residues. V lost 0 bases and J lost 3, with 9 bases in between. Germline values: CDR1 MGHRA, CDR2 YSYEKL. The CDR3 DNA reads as TGCGCCAGCAGCCAAGATAGGGGCGTTGGAAACACCATATATTTT. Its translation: CASSQDRGVGNTIYF.

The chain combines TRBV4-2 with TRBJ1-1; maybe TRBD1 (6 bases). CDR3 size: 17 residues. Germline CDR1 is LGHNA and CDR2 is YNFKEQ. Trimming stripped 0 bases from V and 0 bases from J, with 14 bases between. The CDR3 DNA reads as TGTGCCAGCAGCCAAGAGTCGGCAGGGGTAATGAACACTGAAGCTTTCTTT. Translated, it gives CASSQESAGVMNTEAFF.

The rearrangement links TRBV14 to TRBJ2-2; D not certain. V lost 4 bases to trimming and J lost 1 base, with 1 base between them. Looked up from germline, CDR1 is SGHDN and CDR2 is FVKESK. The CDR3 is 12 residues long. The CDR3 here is CASSRNTGELFF. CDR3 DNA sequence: TGTGCCAGCAGCCGGAACACCGGGGAGCTGTTTTTT. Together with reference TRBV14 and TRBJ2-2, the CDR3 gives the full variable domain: EAGVTQFPSHSVIEKGQTVTLRCDPISGHDNLYWYRRVMGKEIKFLLHFVKESKQDESGMPNNRFLAERTGGTYSTLKVQPAELEDSGVYFCASSRNTGELFFGEGSRLTVL.

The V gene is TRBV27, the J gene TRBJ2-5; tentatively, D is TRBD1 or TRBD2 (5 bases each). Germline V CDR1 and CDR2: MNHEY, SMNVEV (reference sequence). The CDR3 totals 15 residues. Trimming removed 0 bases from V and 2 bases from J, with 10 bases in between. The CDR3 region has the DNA TGTGCCAGCAGTTTATCCGGGACGGAACAAGAGACCCAGTACTTC. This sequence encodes CASSLSGTEQETQYF.

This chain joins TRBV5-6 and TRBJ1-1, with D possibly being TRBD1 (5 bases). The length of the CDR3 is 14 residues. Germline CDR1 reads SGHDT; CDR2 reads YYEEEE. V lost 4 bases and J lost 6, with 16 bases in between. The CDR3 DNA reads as TGTGCCAGCAGCCCGGGGGTCGACGTCGCTGAAGCTTTCTTT. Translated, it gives CASSPGVDVAEAFF.

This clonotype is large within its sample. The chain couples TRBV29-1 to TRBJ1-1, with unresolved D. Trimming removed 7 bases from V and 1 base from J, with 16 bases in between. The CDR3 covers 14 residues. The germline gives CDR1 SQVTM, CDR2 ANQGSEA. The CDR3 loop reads CSASRPTGNTEAFF. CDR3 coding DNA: TGCAGCGCCTCCCGACCAACCGGGAACACTGAAGCTTTCTTT.

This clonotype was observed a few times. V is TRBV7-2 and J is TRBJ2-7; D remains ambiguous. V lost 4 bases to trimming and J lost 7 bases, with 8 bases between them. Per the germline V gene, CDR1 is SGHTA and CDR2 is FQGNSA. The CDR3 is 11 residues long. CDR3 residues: CASSYRLEQYF. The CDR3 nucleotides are TGTGCCAGCAGCTACCGACTTGAGCAGTACTTC.

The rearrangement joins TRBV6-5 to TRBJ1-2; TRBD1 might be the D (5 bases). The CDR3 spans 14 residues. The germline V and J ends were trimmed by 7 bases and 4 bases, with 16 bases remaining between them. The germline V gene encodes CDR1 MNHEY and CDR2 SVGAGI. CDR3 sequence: CASIALGGSYGYTF. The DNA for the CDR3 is TGTGCCAGCATCGCGCTGGGGGGGTCCTATGGCTACACCTTC.

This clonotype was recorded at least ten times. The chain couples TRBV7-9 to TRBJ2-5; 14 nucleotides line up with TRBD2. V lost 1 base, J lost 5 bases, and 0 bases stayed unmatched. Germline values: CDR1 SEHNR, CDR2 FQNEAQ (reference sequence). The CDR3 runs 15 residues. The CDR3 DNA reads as TGTGCCAGCAGCTTAGGACTAGCGGGAGGGGAGACCCAGTACTTC. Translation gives CASSLGLAGGETQYF.

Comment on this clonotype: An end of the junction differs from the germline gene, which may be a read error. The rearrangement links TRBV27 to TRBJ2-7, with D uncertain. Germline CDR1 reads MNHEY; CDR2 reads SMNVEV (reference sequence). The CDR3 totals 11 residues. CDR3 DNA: TGTGCCAGCAGTTTATTGCAGGTCTGTAACTTC. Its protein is CASSLLQVCNF.

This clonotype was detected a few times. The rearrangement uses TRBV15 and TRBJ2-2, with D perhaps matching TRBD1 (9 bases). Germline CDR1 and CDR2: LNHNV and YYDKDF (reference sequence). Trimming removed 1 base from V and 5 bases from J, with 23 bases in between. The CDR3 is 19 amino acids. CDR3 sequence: CATSRGGQGKGLDTGELFF. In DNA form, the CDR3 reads TGTGCCACCAGCAGAGGGGGACAGGGAAAGGGACTAGATACCGGGGAGCTGTTTTTT. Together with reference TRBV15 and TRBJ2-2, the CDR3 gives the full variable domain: DAMVIQNPRYQVTQFGKPVTLSCSQTLNHNVMYWYQQKSSQAPKLLFHYYDKDFNNEADTPDNFQSRRPNTSFCFLDIRSPGLGDTAMYLCATSRGGQGKGLDTGELFFGEGSRLTVL.

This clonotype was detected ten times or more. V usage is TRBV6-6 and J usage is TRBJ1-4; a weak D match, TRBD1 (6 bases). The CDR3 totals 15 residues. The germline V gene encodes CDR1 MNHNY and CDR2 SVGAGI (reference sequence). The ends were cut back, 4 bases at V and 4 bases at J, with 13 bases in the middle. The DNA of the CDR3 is TGTGCCAGCAGTTCGAACAGGGCGATTAATGAAAAACTGTTTTTT. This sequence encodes CASSSNRAINEKLFF.

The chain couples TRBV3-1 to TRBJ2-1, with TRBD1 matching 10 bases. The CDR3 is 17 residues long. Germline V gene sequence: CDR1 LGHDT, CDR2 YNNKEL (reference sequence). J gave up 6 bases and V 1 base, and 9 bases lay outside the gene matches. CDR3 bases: TGTGCCAGCAGCCAAGGATTGACAGGGGGCTGGTCCAATGAGCAGTTCTTC. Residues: CASSQGLTGGWSNEQFF.

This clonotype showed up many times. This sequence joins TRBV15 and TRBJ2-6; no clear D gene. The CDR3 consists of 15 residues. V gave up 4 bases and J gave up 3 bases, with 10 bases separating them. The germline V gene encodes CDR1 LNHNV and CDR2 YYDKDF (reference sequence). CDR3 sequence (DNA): TGTGCCACCAGCACCGATTTTGGTGGGGCCAACGTCCTGACTTTC. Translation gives CATSTDFGGANVLTF.

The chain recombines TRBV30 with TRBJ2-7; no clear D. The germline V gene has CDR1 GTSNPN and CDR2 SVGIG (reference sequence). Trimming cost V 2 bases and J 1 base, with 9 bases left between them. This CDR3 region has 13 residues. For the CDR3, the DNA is TGTGCCTGGAGTACCGGGTCTTCCTACGAGCAGTACTTC. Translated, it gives CAWSTGSSYEQYF.

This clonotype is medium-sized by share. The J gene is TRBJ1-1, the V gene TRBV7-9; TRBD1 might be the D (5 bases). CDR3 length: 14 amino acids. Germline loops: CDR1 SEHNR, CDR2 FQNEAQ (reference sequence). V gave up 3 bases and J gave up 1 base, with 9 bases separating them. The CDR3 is CASSFTGPNTEAFF. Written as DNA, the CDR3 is TGTGCCAGCAGCTTTACGGGACCGAACACTGAAGCTTTCTTT.

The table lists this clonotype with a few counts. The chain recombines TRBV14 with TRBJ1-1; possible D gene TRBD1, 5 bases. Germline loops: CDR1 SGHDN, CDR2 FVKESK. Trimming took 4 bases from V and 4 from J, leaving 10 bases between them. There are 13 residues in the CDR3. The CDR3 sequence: CASSLTGTTEAFF. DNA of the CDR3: TGTGCCAGCAGCCTCACGGGGACCACTGAAGCTTTCTTT.

In nucleotides, the CDR3 is TGCAGCGTCTCACCCACAGGGGGCGACTATGGCTACACCTTC. Its translation: CSVSPTGGDYGYTF. The chain employs TRBV29-1 and TRBJ1-2, with TRBD1 matching 9 bases. Trimming at V came to 6 bases and at J to 3 bases, leaving 8 bases not matched to a gene. Germline values: CDR1 SQVTM, CDR2 ANQGSEA. The CDR3 runs to 14 residues.

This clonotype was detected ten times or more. This CDR3 reads CSVWGTGVNYNEQFF. CDR3 nucleotides: TGCAGCGTCTGGGGGACAGGGGTTAATTACAATGAGCAGTTCTTC. The chain joins TRBV29-1 to TRBJ2-1, with 10 bases that match TRBD1. The length of the CDR3 is 15 residues. V lost 6 bases, J lost 4 bases, and 9 bases stayed unmatched. Germline V gene data show CDR1 as SQVTM and CDR2 as ANQGSEA.

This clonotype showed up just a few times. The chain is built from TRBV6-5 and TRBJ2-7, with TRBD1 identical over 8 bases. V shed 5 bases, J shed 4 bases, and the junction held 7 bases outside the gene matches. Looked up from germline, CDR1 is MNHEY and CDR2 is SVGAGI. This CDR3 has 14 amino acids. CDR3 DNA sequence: TGTGCCAGCAGTCCTCAGACAGGGGCGTACGAGCAGTACTTC. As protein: CASSPQTGAYEQYF.

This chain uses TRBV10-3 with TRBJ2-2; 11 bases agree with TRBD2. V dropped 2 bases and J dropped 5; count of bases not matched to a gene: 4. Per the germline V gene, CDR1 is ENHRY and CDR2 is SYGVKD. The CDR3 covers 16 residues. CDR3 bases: TGTGCCATCAGTGAGCCCTGGACTAGCGGGACCGGGGAGCTGTTTTTT. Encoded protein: CAISEPWTSGTGELFF.

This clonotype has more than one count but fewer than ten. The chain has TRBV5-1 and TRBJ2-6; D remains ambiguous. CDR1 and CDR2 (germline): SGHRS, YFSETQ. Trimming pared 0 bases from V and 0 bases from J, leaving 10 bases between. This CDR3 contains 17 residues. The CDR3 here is CASSLEVRRSGANVLTF. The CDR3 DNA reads TGCGCCAGCAGCTTGGAAGTTCGGCGCTCTGGGGCCAACGTCCTGACTTTC.

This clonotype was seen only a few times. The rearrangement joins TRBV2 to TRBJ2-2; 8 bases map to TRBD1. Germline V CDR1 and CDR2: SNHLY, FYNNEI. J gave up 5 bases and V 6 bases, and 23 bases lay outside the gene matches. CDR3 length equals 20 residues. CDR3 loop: CASRGPGPGTGRGPTGELFF. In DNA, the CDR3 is TGTGCCAGCAGAGGGCCCGGCCCCGGGACAGGTAGAGGACCTACCGGGGAGCTGTTTTTT. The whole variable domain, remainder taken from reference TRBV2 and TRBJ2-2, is EPEVTQTPSHQVTQMGQEVILRCVPISNHLYFYWYRQILGQKVEFLVSFYNNEISEKSEIFDDQFSVERPDGSNFTLKIRSTKLEDSAMYFCASRGPGPGTGRGPTGELFFGEGSRLTVL.

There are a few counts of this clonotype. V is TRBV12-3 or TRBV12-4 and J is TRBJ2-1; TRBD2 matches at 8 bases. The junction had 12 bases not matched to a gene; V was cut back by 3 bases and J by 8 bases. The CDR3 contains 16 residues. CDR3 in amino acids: CASSFLAGRTGHEQFF. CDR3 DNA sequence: TGTGCCAGCAGTTTCCTAGCGGGCCGTACGGGCCATGAGCAGTTCTTC.

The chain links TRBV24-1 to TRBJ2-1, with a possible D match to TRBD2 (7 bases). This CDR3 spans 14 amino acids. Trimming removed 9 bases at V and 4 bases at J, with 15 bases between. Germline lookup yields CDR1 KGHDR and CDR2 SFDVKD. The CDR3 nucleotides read TGTGCCACCGGCACAGGGCGGGGGTACAATGAGCAGTTCTTC. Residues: CATGTGRGYNEQFF.

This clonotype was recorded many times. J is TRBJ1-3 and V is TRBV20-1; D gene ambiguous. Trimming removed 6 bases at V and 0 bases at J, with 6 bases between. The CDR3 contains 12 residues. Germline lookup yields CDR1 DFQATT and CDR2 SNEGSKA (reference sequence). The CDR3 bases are TGCAGTGCGGGGATCTCTGGAAACACCATATATTTT. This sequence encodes CSAGISGNTIYF.